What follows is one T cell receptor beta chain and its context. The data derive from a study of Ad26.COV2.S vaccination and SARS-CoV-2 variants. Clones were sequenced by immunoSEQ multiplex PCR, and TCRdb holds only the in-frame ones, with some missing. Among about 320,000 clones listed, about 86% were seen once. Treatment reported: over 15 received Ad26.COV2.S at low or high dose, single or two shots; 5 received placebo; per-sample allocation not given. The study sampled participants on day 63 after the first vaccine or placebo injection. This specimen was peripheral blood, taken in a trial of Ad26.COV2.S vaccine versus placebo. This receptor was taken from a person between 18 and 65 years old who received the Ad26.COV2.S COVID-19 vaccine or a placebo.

CDR3 region: CATLSLTAKNTEAFF. The CDR3 nucleotides are TGTGCCACCCTATCACTGACAGCCAAGAACACTGAAGCTTTCTTT. This chain uses TRBV19 with TRBJ1-1; D might be TRBD1 (5 bases). CDR1 LNHDA and CDR2 SQIVND come from the germline V gene (reference sequence). The CDR3 is made up of 15 amino acids. V dropped 10 bases and J dropped 1 base, with 19 bases sitting between them.